The 30 T cell receptor beta chains given below trace back to one sample, sequenced in a study of molecular identifiers for immune sequencing clone quantification. TCRdb re-called the PCR reads with MiXCR, one entry per CDR3 protein. The profile shows fewer than 350,000 distinct CDR3 sequences, 20% to 25% of them singletons. Sequenced material: naive CD8+ T cells from blood, with Jurkat cell RNA spiked in. Subset in this sample: FACS-sorted CD8+CD4-CCR7+CD45RA+ naive T cells. The receptors were gathered from a human donor in good health. Some libraries in this study had Jurkat cell RNA spiked in.

The chain links TRBV11-3 to TRBJ2-3; TRBD1 matches 9 bases. V lost 5 bases, J lost 6 bases, and 9 bases stayed unmatched. This CDR3 has 15 residues. Germline-derived CDR1 and CDR2 are SGHNT and YENEEA. In DNA, the CDR3 is TGTGCCAGCAGCCCGGACAGGGGAATCCCGGATACGCAGTATTTT. Residues: CASSPDRGIPDTQYF. Combining the CDR3 with reference TRBV11-3 and TRBJ2-3 gives the whole variable domain EAGVVQSPRYKIIEKKQPVAFWCNPISGHNTLYWYLQNLGQGPELLIRYENEEAVDDSQLPKDRFSAERLKGVDSTLKIQPAELGDSAVYLCASSPDRGIPDTQYFGPGTRLTVL.

This clonotype showed up many times. The chain joins TRBV4-1 to TRBJ1-1; D ambiguous. CDR3 length: 15 residues. Between the trimmed V and J ends, which lost 0 bases and 7 bases, there was a span of 15 bases. Germline loops: CDR1 MGHRA, CDR2 YSYEKL. CDR3: CASSQDFGVLGEAFF. CDR3 sequence (DNA): TGCGCCAGCAGCCAAGATTTCGGGGTGTTGGGTGAAGCTTTCTTT.

In its sample, this clonotype was seen many times. CDR3 loop: CSARDREVEIEAFF. The CDR3 nucleotides read TGCAGTGCTAGGGACAGGGAAGTTGAGATTGAAGCTTTCTTT. The J gene is TRBJ1-1, the V gene TRBV20-1, with 8 bases aligning to TRBD1. Trimming removed 3 bases from V and 7 bases from J; junction bases left unmatched: 10. CDR3 length: 14 residues. Looked up from germline, CDR1 is DFQATT and CDR2 is SNEGSKA (reference sequence).

This clonotype was observed at least ten times. The J gene is TRBJ2-7, the V gene TRBV27; 7 nucleotides align to TRBD1. V was clipped by 6 bases and J by 2 bases; unmatched bases: 7. Per germline, CDR1 MNHEY and CDR2 SMNVEV (reference sequence). There are 14 residues in the CDR3. The CDR3, as DNA: TGTGCCAGCAGATCGGCAGGGGGACCCTACGAGCAGTACTTC. It codes for CASRSAGGPYEQYF.

With regard to this clonotype: This may be a read error, as it is one base from a much larger clone. The chain couples TRBV19 to TRBJ2-7; D is undetermined. Looked up from germline, CDR1 is LNHDA and CDR2 is SQIVND (reference sequence). This CDR3 comprises 13 residues. The CDR3 DNA reads TGTGCCAGTAGTCTGGGGTACTCCTGCGAGCAGTACTTC. It specifies CASSLGYSCEQYF.

The sample holds many counts of this clonotype. The chain carries TRBV28 and TRBJ2-5, with D possibly called TRBD1 or TRBD2 (5 bases each). With 3 bases removed from V and 4 bases from J, the gap between germline ends came to 15 bases. Germline V gene data show CDR1 as MDHEN and CDR2 as SYDVKM. The CDR3 consists of 15 residues. DNA for the CDR3: TGTGCCAGCAGTTTTACGGGGCGAGGGGCAGAGACCCAGTACTTC. Encoded protein: CASSFTGRGAETQYF.

This chain links TRBV29-1 with TRBJ2-1; 8 nucleotides agree with TRBD1. The CDR3 length is 14 residues. After removal of 4 bases from V and 2 bases from J, the junction contained 4 bases not matched to a gene. Looked up from germline, CDR1 is SQVTM and CDR2 is ANQGSEA. CDR3 sequence reads: CSVADRDTYNEQFF. For the CDR3, the DNA is TGCAGCGTTGCGGACAGGGACACCTACAATGAGCAGTTCTTC.

Ten or more counts support this clonotype. J is TRBJ2-1 and V is TRBV7-9; the D is unclear. This CDR3 comprises 14 residues. Between the trimmed V and J ends, which lost 7 bases and 5 bases, there was a span of 15 bases. CDR1 is SEHNR and CDR2 is FQNEAQ in the germline V gene (reference sequence). The CDR3: CASTTEWGDNEQFF. CDR3 in DNA: TGTGCCAGCACAACCGAGTGGGGTGACAATGAGCAGTTCTTC.

This clonotype turned up a few times. The rearrangement links TRBV5-6 to TRBJ2-5; D could derive from TRBD1 or TRBD2 (6 bases each). Germline V CDR1 and CDR2: SGHDT, YYEEEE. V gave up 4 bases and J gave up 5 bases, with 15 bases separating them. The CDR3 consists of 14 residues. CDR3 protein: CASSKTSRGETQYF. DNA of the CDR3: TGTGCCAGCAGCAAGACTAGTAGGGGGGAGACCCAGTACTTC.

This clonotype has ten or more counts. The chain couples TRBV6-5 to TRBJ2-7; D is unresolved. Germline V gene sequence: CDR1 MNHEY, CDR2 SVGAGI. Trimming took off 2 bases at V and 4 bases at J, with 6 bases between the two ends. This CDR3 spans 12 amino acids. CDR3 DNA sequence: TGTGCCAGCAGTTACGATCAGTACGAGCAGTACTTC. Amino acids: CASSYDQYEQYF.

This clonotype was seen only a few times. The chain combines TRBV27 with TRBJ2-1; 10 bases line up with TRBD1. The CDR3 has 16 amino acids. Germline lookup yields CDR1 MNHEY and CDR2 SMNVEV (reference sequence). With V trimmed by 7 bases and J by 2 bases, 8 bases remained unmatched. The DNA for the CDR3 is TGTGCCAGCATTGATGCCGGGACAGGGGCCTACAATGAGCAGTTCTTC. Its protein is CASIDAGTGAYNEQFF.

This chain connects TRBV3-1 to TRBJ2-3, with D perhaps matching TRBD2 (6 bases). This CDR3 region has 18 residues. The V gene's germline CDR1 is LGHDT and CDR2 YNNKEL (reference sequence). The V and J ends lost 2 bases and 2 bases respectively, with 20 bases between them. CDR3 protein: CASSQTSWDSRHTDTQYF. The CDR3 coding sequence is TGTGCCAGCAGCCAAACCTCTTGGGACTCACGACACACAGATACGCAGTATTTT.

With respect to this clonotype: This clone may be a read error of a much larger clone one base away. The V gene is TRBV27, the J gene TRBJ1-4; D unresolved. This CDR3 region has 16 residues. CDR1 and CDR2 (germline): MNHEY, SMNVEV (reference sequence). CDR3 protein: CASSLSTGGKNGKLFF. CDR3 DNA: TGTGCCAGCAGTTTATCGACGGGCGGAAAAAATGGAAAACTGTTTTTT.

This clonotype was recorded at least ten times. V and J are TRBV5-6 and TRBJ2-6, with D perhaps matching TRBD1 or TRBD2 (5 bases each). The V and J ends lost 4 bases and 2 bases respectively, with 10 bases between them. The CDR3 is 15 amino acids. Germline-derived CDR1 and CDR2 are SGHDT and YYEEEE. The DNA of the CDR3 is TGTGCCAGCAGCCTGGGGGTAGCTGGGGCCAACGTCCTGACTTTC. Translating gives CASSLGVAGANVLTF.

DNA of the CDR3: TGTGCCAGCAGTGAAGCGGCAGTAGTGACCCAGTACTTC. Protein sequence: CASSEAAVVTQYF. This rearrangement joins TRBV12-3 or TRBV12-4 to TRBJ2-5; D possibly corresponds to TRBD2 (5 bases). V lost 5 bases, J lost 7 bases, and 14 bases lay in between. The CDR3 runs to 13 residues.

Note on this clonotype: This may come from a read error, since a much larger clone is one base off. This chain connects TRBV27 to TRBJ1-2, with a weak D call TRBD1 (5 bases). This CDR3 is 15 amino acids long. The germline V gene has CDR1 MNHEY and CDR2 SMNVEV (reference sequence). The CDR3 sequence: CASSSLTGSNYGCTF. Here the CDR3 DNA reads TGTGCCAGCAGTTCACTCACAGGAAGTAACTATGGCTGCACCTTC.

This clonotype has a count of ten or more. The chain employs TRBV12-3 or TRBV12-4 and TRBJ2-7; weak D call: TRBD2 (5 bases). V was cut by 6 bases and J by 4 bases, with 13 bases left in between. This CDR3 has 13 amino acids. CDR3 in DNA: TGTGCCAGCAGCTCAGATTGGACTTACGAGCAGTACTTC. Translated, it gives CASSSDWTYEQYF.

This chain uses TRBV19 with TRBJ2-5; D remains ambiguous. CDR3 size: 14 residues. Germline V gene data show CDR1 as LNHDA and CDR2 as SQIVND (reference sequence). V was clipped by 7 bases and J by 1 base, with 13 bases between them. The CDR3 reads CASTSLGGQETQYF. The CDR3 DNA is TGTGCCAGTACAAGTCTGGGCGGCCAAGAGACCCAGTACTTC.

With regard to this clonotype: A read error is likely, as this CDR3 ends without the conserved phenylalanine or tryptophan. This rearrangement joins TRBV2 to TRBJ1-1; D remains unclear. V shed 4 bases and J shed 1 base, with 10 bases lying between them. Germline V gene sequence: CDR1 SNHLY, CDR2 FYNNEI. This CDR3 comprises 14 residues. The CDR3 reads CASSALVGNTEAFL. The CDR3 DNA sequence: TGTGCCAGCAGTGCATTGGTAGGGAACACTGAAGCTTTCCTT.

This clonotype has more than one count but fewer than ten. J is TRBJ1-5 and V is TRBV20-1; TRBD1 might be the D (6 bases). The CDR3 runs to 16 residues. Germline CDR1 is DFQATT and CDR2 is SNEGSKA (reference sequence). V was shortened by 3 bases and J by 3 bases, with 18 bases between the two germline ends. CDR3 nucleotide sequence: TGCAGTGCTAGTCGGGACACCATCCGCCCCAATCAGCCCCAGCATTTT. Translating it yields CSASRDTIRPNQPQHF.

The V and J genes are TRBV4-3 and TRBJ2-3, with D perhaps TRBD2 (6 bases). CDR1 LGHNA and CDR2 YSLEER come from the germline V gene. The CDR3 extends over 20 amino acids. V shed 0 bases and J shed 4 bases, with 26 bases lying between them. The CDR3, as DNA: TGCGCCAGCAGCCAAGATGAAGCGGGCGGGTTCTACGGGCCGGCAGATACGCAGTATTTT. It translates to CASSQDEAGGFYGPADTQYF.

This clonotype appeared many times. The CDR3 reads CASSLSTLADNTGELFF. The CDR3 DNA reads TGCGCCAGCAGCTTGAGCACCTTAGCGGACAACACCGGGGAGCTGTTTTTT. The chain joins TRBV5-1 to TRBJ2-2; D may be TRBD2 (6 bases). The germline V gene has CDR1 SGHRS and CDR2 YFSETQ. V dropped 1 base and J dropped 2 bases, with 15 bases sitting between them. The CDR3 is 17 amino acids. Full variable domain (rest looked up from reference TRBV5-1 and TRBJ2-2): KAGVTQTPRYLIKTRGQQVTLSCSPISGHRSVSWYQQTPGQGLQFLFEYFSETQRNKGNFPGRFSGRQFSNSRSEMNVSTLELGDSALYLCASSLSTLADNTGELFFGEGSRLTVL.

This clonotype was observed at least ten times. The chain joins TRBV12-3 or TRBV12-4 to TRBJ1-5; D possibly corresponds to TRBD1 (6 bases). The CDR3 sequence is 12 residues long. Trimming removed 7 bases at V and 6 bases at J, with 10 bases between. The CDR3 nucleotides are TGTGCCAGCACCCAGGGGTTTCAGCCCCAGCATTTT. This encodes CASTQGFQPQHF.

With regard to this clonotype: At one end the junction does not follow the germline gene, possibly because of a read error. The chain recombines TRBV20-1 with TRBJ1-2; weak D call: TRBD1 (5 bases). The CDR3 loop spans 14 amino acids. CDR1 is DFQATT and CDR2 is SNEGSKA in the germline V gene (reference sequence). CDR3 nucleotides: TGCGGTGCACAGTCGCGCAGGGAAAACTATGGCTACACCTTC. Protein product: CGAQSRRENYGYTF.

Here the CDR3 reads CASSYNPGTTLSSYEQYF. CDR3 sequence (DNA): TGTGCCAGCAGTTACAACCCGGGGACTACCCTAAGCTCCTACGAGCAGTACTTC. V is TRBV6-2 or TRBV6-3 and J is TRBJ2-7; 7 nucleotides match TRBD2. V was pared by 2 bases and J by 0 bases, with 13 bases of the junction left unmatched. In germline, CDR1 is MNHEY, CDR2 SVGEGT. This CDR3 contains 18 residues.

This clonotype was detected ten times or more. V usage is TRBV7-2 and J usage is TRBJ2-4, with D possibly being TRBD2 (5 bases). Trimming removed 10 bases from V and 7 bases from J, with 11 bases in between. Per germline, CDR1 SGHTA and CDR2 FQGNSA. CDR3 length: 11 amino acids. For the CDR3, the DNA is TGTGCCATCAGGCGAGGGAACATTCAGTACTTC. This codes for CAIRRGNIQYF.

This clonotype was seen ten or more times. The rearrangement uses TRBV5-8 and TRBJ2-7; 8 bases fit TRBD2. Germline V gene sequence: CDR1 SGHTS, CDR2 YDEGEE. V trimming: 4 bases; J trimming: 0 bases; junction bases outside the gene matches: 9. CDR3 length equals 16 residues. CDR3 DNA: TGTGCCAGCAGCCCCCCTCTAGCGGGTGTCTCCTACGAGCAGTACTTC. It specifies CASSPPLAGVSYEQYF. The full variable domain, its missing parts supplied by reference TRBV5-8 and TRBJ2-7, is EAGVTQSPTHLIKTRGQQATLRCSPISGHTSVYWYQQALGLGLQFLLWYDEGEERNRGNFPPRFSGRQFPNYSSELNVNALELEDSALYLCASSPPLAGVSYEQYFGPGTRLTVT.

The V and J genes are TRBV7-3 and TRBJ2-5; D is possibly TRBD2 (6 bases). The germline V gene has CDR1 SGHTA and CDR2 FQGTGA. The ends were cut back, 10 bases at V and 2 bases at J, with 20 bases in the middle. The CDR3 sequence is 15 residues long. The chain's CDR3 is CAIASRREEQETQYF. The CDR3 bases are TGTGCCATCGCCTCTAGGCGGGAAGAACAAGAGACCCAGTACTTC.

This clonotype was detected ten times or more. The V call is TRBV7-2, the J call TRBJ2-7; D is unclear. Germline V gives CDR1 SGHTA, CDR2 FQGNSA. CDR3 length: 12 amino acids. Trimming cost V 5 bases and J 5 bases, with 10 bases left between them. CDR3 residues: CASSPGRHEQYF. DNA for the CDR3: TGTGCCAGCAGCCCTGGTCGGCACGAGCAGTACTTC. Looking up the rest from reference TRBV7-2 and TRBJ2-7 gives the full variable domain: GAGVSQSPSNKVTEKGKDVELRCDPISGHTALYWYRQSLGQGLEFLIYFQGNSAPDKSGLPSDRFSAERTGGSVSTLTIQRTQQEDSAVYLCASSPGRHEQYFGPGTRLTVT.

This clonotype was counted between two and nine times. The gene calls are TRBV14 and TRBJ1-6; 7 nucleotides line up with TRBD1. The CDR3 runs to 19 residues. CDR1 and CDR2 from the germline V gene are SGHDN and FVKESK. V lost 0 bases to trimming and J lost 0 bases; unmatched junction nucleotides: 8. This CDR3 reads CASSQEVGQKSSYNSPLHF. In nucleotides, the CDR3 is TGTGCCAGCAGCCAAGAAGTGGGACAGAAGAGCTCCTATAATTCACCCCTCCACTTT.